A single sample is the source of the 26 T cell receptor beta chains below, sequenced in a study of shared clonotypes between healthy human individuals. Naive-designated CD8 cells lacked CD45RO, were positively enriched for CCR7, and omitted terminally differentiated effector memory CD45RA+ cells. Data came from immunoSEQ multiplex PCR; TCRdb stores just in-frame clones and leaves some out. The sample has about 2.1 million clones; 85% to 95% are singletons. Sequencing was done on a sample of naive CD8+ T cells from PBMCs. The receptors come from a man aged 18-30 years in good health. Some clones in this sample may be carry-over from other donors' samples.

This clone was seen a few times. The chain carries TRBV29-1 and TRBJ1-1, with unresolved D. V was pared by 3 bases and J by 6 bases, with 8 bases between. The CDR3 has 11 residues. Germline CDR1 and CDR2: SQVTM and ANQGSEA. The chain's CDR3 is CSVESGAEAFF. Written as DNA, the CDR3 is TGCAGCGTTGAGTCAGGTGCTGAAGCTTTCTTT. Supplemented by reference TRBV29-1 and TRBJ1-1, the full variable domain reads SAVISQKPSRDICQRGTSLTIQCQVDSQVTMMFWYRQQPGQSLTLIATANQGSEATYESGFVIDKFPISRPNLTFSTLTVSNMSPEDSSIYLCSVESGAEAFFGQGTRLTVV.

The rearrangement joins TRBV27 to TRBJ2-1, with 8 bases lining up with TRBD2. With V trimmed by 0 bases and J by 10 bases, 2 bases remained unmatched. CDR1 and CDR2 from the germline V gene are MNHEY and SMNVEV (reference sequence). The CDR3 totals 13 residues. The CDR3 loop reads CASSLSPGGEQFF. The CDR3 DNA reads TGTGCCAGCAGTTTATCGCCGGGAGGGGAGCAGTTCTTC.

This sequence joins TRBV30 and TRBJ1-1; a weak D match, TRBD1 (5 bases). With 3 bases removed from V and 4 bases from J, the gap between germline ends came to 9 bases. There are 12 residues in the CDR3. Germline assignment: CDR1 GTSNPN and CDR2 SVGIG (reference sequence). This CDR3 is CAWSGGSTEAFF. The CDR3, as DNA: TGTGCCTGGAGCGGGGGGAGCACTGAAGCTTTCTTT.

The genes are TRBV7-9 and TRBJ2-7, with TRBD1 matching 7 bases. Per the germline V gene, CDR1 is SEHNR and CDR2 is FQNEAQ (reference sequence). Trimming cost V 1 base and J 2 bases; bases outside gene matches: 8. The CDR3 length is 16 residues. In nucleotides, the CDR3 is TGTGCCAGCAGCTTAGTTGTACTGGGACAGCCCTACGAGCAGTACTTC. Amino acids: CASSLVVLGQPYEQYF.

The V and J genes are TRBV28 and TRBJ1-1; maybe TRBD1 (6 bases). V lost 5 bases and J 1 base, leaving 14 bases between the germline ends. CDR1 and CDR2 (germline): MDHEN, SYDVKM. CDR3 length: 15 residues. The DNA for the CDR3 is TGTGCCAGCAGTCCCTCGGGGGGCAGGAACACTGAAGCTTTCTTT. As protein: CASSPSGGRNTEAFF.

The rearrangement joins TRBV29-1 to TRBJ2-3; D assignment may be TRBD1 or TRBD2 (5 bases each). CDR1 is SQVTM and CDR2 is ANQGSEA in the germline V gene. The germline V and J ends were trimmed by 5 bases and 4 bases, with 16 bases remaining between them. This CDR3 has 14 residues. CDR3: CSVFAGTGPDTQYF. The CDR3 region has the DNA TGCAGCGTTTTTGCCGGGACGGGACCAGATACGCAGTATTTT.

For this clone: The sample has other DNA sequences that encode this CDR3 too. V and J are TRBV27 and TRBJ1-2; 7 bases line up with TRBD1. CDR1 and CDR2 from the germline V gene are MNHEY and SMNVEV (reference sequence). The CDR3 sequence is 12 residues long. V shed 6 bases and J 4 bases; nucleotides not matched to a gene: 2. This CDR3 is CASSGTAYGYTF. Here the CDR3 DNA reads TGTGCCAGCAGCGGGACAGCCTATGGCTACACCTTC.

V and J are TRBV11-2 and TRBJ2-1; no clear D gene. CDR3 size: 14 residues. The germline V gene encodes CDR1 SGHAT and CDR2 FQNNGV. The V end was cut by 1 base, the J end by 12 bases, with 16 bases between. CDR3 DNA: TGTGCCAGCAGCTTAGTGGGATCACCAGGAGCGCAGTTCTTC. Translation: CASSLVGSPGAQFF.

V is TRBV6-5 and J is TRBJ2-7, with D uncertain. V lost 6 bases and J lost 3, with 15 bases in between. The CDR3 runs to 14 residues. Germline values: CDR1 MNHEY, CDR2 SVGAGI. CDR3 sequence: CASSQRPILYEQYF. The CDR3 DNA is TGTGCCAGCAGCCAGAGACCGATACTCTACGAGCAGTACTTC.

The J gene is TRBJ2-1, the V gene TRBV5-4, with 7 nucleotides matching TRBD1. From germline, CDR1 is SGHNT and CDR2 YYREEE (reference sequence). Trimming at V came to 5 bases and at J to 6 bases, leaving 8 bases not matched to a gene. The CDR3 spans 14 residues. The CDR3 nucleotides read TGTGCCAGCAGTGCCGGGACAGAAAGCAATGAGCAGTTCTTC. It encodes CASSAGTESNEQFF.

This clone was detected once. The chain joins TRBV29-1 to TRBJ2-7; D uncertain. V was clipped by 2 bases and J by 1 base, with 6 bases between them. The CDR3 sequence is 12 residues long. Germline values: CDR1 SQVTM, CDR2 ANQGSEA. DNA of the CDR3: TGCAGCGTTGAATGGCAATCCTACGAGCAGTACTTC. It translates to CSVEWQSYEQYF.

This clone was detected a few times. This sample includes further DNA sequences coding for the same CDR3. The chain joins TRBV9 to TRBJ2-1; D might be TRBD2 (5 bases). The V gene's germline CDR1 is SGDLS and CDR2 YYNGEE. With 0 bases removed from V and 0 bases from J, the gap between germline ends came to 13 bases. CDR3 length: 17 amino acids. The CDR3 loop reads CASSVDGLPSSYNEQFF. CDR3 nucleotide sequence: TGTGCCAGCAGCGTAGACGGACTCCCAAGCTCCTACAATGAGCAGTTCTTC.

This clone occurred once. The chain uses TRBV6-5 and TRBJ2-1; D call uncertain. Trimming cost V 6 bases and J 4 bases, with 13 bases left between them. The CDR3 has 14 residues. Germline CDR1 is MNHEY and CDR2 is SVGAGI. This CDR3 reads CASSNRVEYNEQFF. The CDR3 DNA follows: TGTGCCAGCAGCAACAGAGTGGAGTACAATGAGCAGTTCTTC.

The rearrangement links TRBV9 to TRBJ2-7; 10 bases line up with TRBD2. This CDR3 has 14 amino acids. After removal of 3 bases from V and 4 bases from J, the junction contained 4 bases not matched to a gene. Germline CDR1 SGDLS, CDR2 YYNGEE. As DNA, the CDR3 is TGTGCCAGCAGCGCTAGCGGGAGAATATACGAGCAGTACTTC. Protein sequence: CASSASGRIYEQYF.

J is TRBJ1-2 and V is TRBV29-1; D unclear. CDR3 length: 14 amino acids. CDR1 SQVTM and CDR2 ANQGSEA come from the germline V gene. The V end was cut by 5 bases, the J end by 3 bases, with 16 bases between. The CDR3, as DNA: TGCAGCGTTACCTCCTTGGGAGGAGACTATGGCTACACCTTC. Amino acid sequence: CSVTSLGGDYGYTF.

This sequence joins TRBV18 and TRBJ2-5; D call uncertain. The V gene's germline CDR1 is KGHSH and CDR2 LQKENI. The CDR3 length is 14 residues. The germline V and J ends were trimmed by 3 bases and 0 bases, with 8 bases remaining between them. CDR3 sequence (DNA): TGTGCCAGCTCACCCTTTCGGGACCAAGAGACCCAGTACTTC. This codes for CASSPFRDQETQYF.

The chain couples TRBV27 to TRBJ2-1; D is possibly TRBD1 (5 bases). The ends were cut back, 2 bases at V and 9 bases at J, with 11 bases in the middle. The CDR3 runs 13 residues. CDR1 and CDR2 from the germline V gene are MNHEY and SMNVEV (reference sequence). The CDR3: CASSLPGWREQFF. In DNA form, the CDR3 reads TGTGCCAGCAGTTTACCAGGGTGGCGTGAGCAGTTCTTC.

The chain has TRBV6-1 and TRBJ1-1; the D is unclear. The germline CDR1 and CDR2 sequences are MNHNS and SASEGT. The V end was cut by 5 bases, the J end by 1 base, with 11 bases between. The CDR3 is made up of 14 amino acids. The DNA for the CDR3 is TGTGCCAGCAGTCCGGTTTTGGGGAACACTGAAGCTTTCTTT. As protein: CASSPVLGNTEAFF.

V usage is TRBV7-9 and J usage is TRBJ2-7; D gene ambiguous. The CDR3 extends over 11 amino acids. Germline CDR1 SEHNR, CDR2 FQNEAQ (reference sequence). The V end was cut by 5 bases, the J end by 5 bases, with 7 bases between. The CDR3 sequence is CASSPDDEQYF. CDR3 DNA: TGTGCCAGCAGCCCGGACGACGAGCAGTACTTC. The whole variable domain, filled in from reference TRBV7-9 and TRBJ2-7, reads DTGVSQNPRHKITKRGQNVTFRCDPISEHNRLYWYRQTLGQGPEFLTYFQNEAQLEKSRLLSDRFSAERPKGSFSTLEIQRTEQGDSAMYLCASSPDDEQYFGPGTRLTVT.

The J gene is TRBJ2-1, the V gene TRBV27, with D tentatively TRBD1 (5 bases). Trimming removed 5 bases from V and 5 bases from J, with 16 bases in between. The CDR3 is made up of 15 amino acids. The germline CDR1 and CDR2 sequences are MNHEY and SMNVEV (reference sequence). CDR3 sequence (DNA): TGTGCCAGCAGTACAATCCCGACAGCGCACAATGAGCAGTTCTTC. It yields the protein CASSTIPTAHNEQFF.

The rearrangement joins TRBV18 to TRBJ2-3; 10 bases align to TRBD1. The V gene end was trimmed by 6 bases and the J gene end by 5 bases; junction bases not matched to a gene: 11. Germline V gives CDR1 KGHSH, CDR2 LQKENI. CDR3 length: 16 amino acids. This CDR3 is CASSLGDRGRRDTQYF. The CDR3 DNA reads as TGTGCCAGCTCTCTTGGGGACAGGGGTCGCCGAGATACGCAGTATTTT.

CDR3 sequence reads: CASSWTSGRPPRQEQYF. The CDR3 DNA sequence: TGTGCCAGCAGCTGGACTAGCGGGAGACCCCCTCGCCAAGAGCAGTACTTC. The V and J genes are TRBV7-2 and TRBJ2-7; TRBD2 aligns across 13 bases. The V gene's germline CDR1 is SGHTA and CDR2 FQGNSA. This CDR3 spans 17 amino acids. V dropped 4 bases and J dropped 7; count of bases not matched to a gene: 13. The full variable domain, with the rest looked up from reference TRBV7-2 and TRBJ2-7, is GAGVSQSPSNKVTEKGKDVELRCDPISGHTALYWYRQSLGQGLEFLIYFQGNSAPDKSGLPSDRFSAERTGGSVSTLTIQRTQQEDSAVYLCASSWTSGRPPRQEQYFGPGTRLTVT.

CDR3 protein: CASSFQLASGELFF. The CDR3 DNA sequence: TGTGCCAGCAGTTTCCAACTAGCGTCCGGGGAGCTGTTTTTT. The chain links TRBV27 to TRBJ2-2; the match to TRBD2 covers 7 bases. J gave up 6 bases and V 3 bases, and 4 bases lay outside the gene matches. CDR3 size: 14 residues. Germline CDR1 reads MNHEY; CDR2 reads SMNVEV (reference sequence).

J is TRBJ1-2 and V is TRBV9, with unresolved D. CDR1 is SGDLS and CDR2 is YYNGEE in the germline V gene. This CDR3 region has 15 residues. Trimming cost V 0 bases and J 2 bases, with 11 bases left between them. This CDR3 is CASSVARDWNYGYTF. CDR3 bases: TGTGCCAGCAGCGTAGCTAGGGATTGGAACTATGGCTACACCTTC.

This chain joins TRBV7-2 and TRBJ1-2; D ambiguous. This CDR3 is 13 amino acids long. Germline CDR1 reads SGHTA; CDR2 reads FQGNSA. The ends were cut back, 3 bases at V and 6 bases at J, with 11 bases in the middle. CDR3 protein: CASSFAVMNGYTF. The DNA for the CDR3 is TGTGCCAGCAGCTTCGCGGTGATGAATGGCTACACCTTC.

The rearrangement uses TRBV4-1 and TRBJ2-7; D remains ambiguous. This CDR3 region has 15 residues. Trimming removed 0 bases from V and 1 base from J, with 10 bases in between. CDR1 and CDR2 (germline): MGHRA, YSYEKL. CDR3 in amino acids: CASSQEASRSYEQYF. For the CDR3, the DNA is TGCGCCAGCAGCCAAGAGGCGTCTCGGTCCTACGAGCAGTACTTC.